This T cell receptor beta chain was recorded in a study of Ad26.COV2.S vaccination and SARS-CoV-2 variants. TCRdb's table, derived via immunoSEQ multiplex PCR, lists solely in-frame clones and lacks some. Here the sample spans about 480,000 clones, 87% being singletons. On this clone itself: The antigen is not known.

General study results and limits: Vaccine and placebo recipients had comparable breadth of non-spike TCRs.

Treatment defined: about 20 received Ad26.COV2.S at low or high dose, single or two shots; several received placebo; per-sample allocation not given. Sampling took place 63 days after the first vaccine or placebo injection. Germline V gene sequence: CDR1 ENHRY, CDR2 SYGVKD. The V gene lost 6 bases and the J gene lost 1 base, with 5 bases spanning the gap. The length of the CDR3 is 12 residues. The sample here was peripheral blood, taken in a trial of Ad26.COV2.S vaccine versus placebo. The sequence was collected from a person aged 18-65 years who received the Ad26.COV2.S COVID-19 vaccine or a placebo. This chain connects TRBV10-3 to TRBJ2-3; D gene unclear. This chain's CDR3 is CAIRYGTDTQYF. CDR3 nucleotides: TGTGCCATCAGATACGGCACAGATACGCAGTATTTT.